These T cell receptor beta chains were read from a single sample in a study of T cells in Graves' hyperthyroidism and ophthalmopathy. TCRdb re-analysed the multiplex PCR reads in MiXCR, keeping a single row per CDR3 protein. The sample consists of some 370,000 distinct CDR3 sequences, roughly a sixth of them appearing once. Material for sequencing was blood. The source is a woman younger than 45 with Graves' hyperthyroidism that later progressed to Graves' ophthalmopathy. CDR3s include the opening cysteine and the closing phenylalanine or tryptophan. The D gene is left open where the match is weak. Size tells how often a clone was seen (once, few, many) or the class of an expanded clone, and some rows leave it out.

d_call clone_size j_call v_call cdr3_aa cdr3_nt
. . TRBJ1-1 TRBV20-1 CSARSTEADTEAFF TGCAGTGCTAGGTCGACGGAGGCTGACACTGAAGCTTTCTTT
. . TRBJ2-5 TRBV30 CAWSGGAETQYF TGTGCCTGGAGTGGCGGGGCCGAGACCCAGTACTTC
. . TRBJ2-1 TRBV6-1 CASRELEGEQFF TGTGCCAGCAGAGAACTAGAGGGTGAGCAGTTCTTC
. . TRBJ1-5 TRBV28 CASSPREGVNQPQHF TGTGCCAGCAGTCCCCGGGAGGGTGTCAATCAGCCCCAGCATTTT
TRBD1 many TRBJ1-2 TRBV5-5 CASSLLSRQGANYGYTF TGTGCCAGCAGCTTGTTAAGTCGCCAGGGGGCTAACTATGGCTACACCTTC
TRBD2 few TRBJ2-1 TRBV6-1 CASSRASRYTSGAYNEQFF TGTGCCAGCAGTCGTGCATCACGGTACACTAGCGGAGCCTACAATGAGCAGTTCTTC
. . TRBJ1-3 TRBV7-9 CASSRGTVSGNTIYF TGTGCCAGCAGCCGAGGGACGGTCTCTGGAAACACCATATATTTT
TRBD1 many TRBJ2-7 TRBV20-1 CSAWGQGEGEQYF TGCAGTGCCTGGGGACAGGGAGAGGGCGAGCAGTACTTC
TRBD2 many TRBJ2-1 TRBV25-1 CATSSAGGSRAYNEQFF TGTGCCACCTCCTCCGCGGGAGGGAGCCGCGCCTACAATGAGCAGTTCTTC
. . TRBJ2-5 TRBV4-1 CASSQDFLDSFLETQYF TGCGCCAGCAGCCAAGATTTTCTCGACAGTTTTTTAGAGACCCAGTACTTC
TRBD1 many TRBJ1-4 TRBV28 CASSLTGENEKLFF TGTGCCAGCAGTTTAACAGGGGAAAATGAAAAACTGTTTTTT
. many TRBJ2-5 TRBV28 CASSFGPGDQETQYF TGTGCCAGCAGTTTCGGGCCGGGGGACCAAGAGACCCAGTACTTC
TRBD1 many TRBJ2-1 TRBV6-1 CASSNTGGRYYNEQFF TGTGCCAGCAGTAACACAGGGGGCCGATACTACAATGAGCAGTTCTTC
TRBD1 many TRBJ1-4 TRBV28 CASSSGTGVPGEKLFF TGTGCCAGCAGCTCCGGGACAGGGGTTCCGGGTGAAAAACTGTTTTTT
. . TRBJ2-1 TRBV27 CASSLVPGSYNEQFF TGTGCCAGCAGTTTGGTCCCAGGTTCCTACAATGAGCAGTTCTTC
. . TRBJ1-2 TRBV2 CASSPQQNYGYTF TGTGCCAGCAGCCCCCAGCAGAACTATGGCTACACCTTC
. . TRBJ1-2 TRBV5-6 CASSSLGYGYTF TGTGCCAGCAGCTCATTAGGGTATGGCTACACCTTC
TRBD2 . TRBJ2-1 TRBV11-2 CASSLEGTSGRHYNEQFF TGTGCCAGCAGCCTCGAAGGGACTAGCGGACGCCACTACAATGAGCAGTTCTTC
. few TRBJ2-7 TRBV7-2 CASSFATSPYEQYF TGTGCCAGCAGCTTCGCGACAAGTCCCTACGAGCAGTACTTC
. many TRBJ2-3 TRBV5-1 CASSLVVGRAVDTQYF TGCGCCAGCAGCTTGGTGGTTGGCAGGGCTGTCGATACGCAGTATTTT
. many TRBJ1-2 TRBV28 CAWGPNYGYTF TGTGCCTGGGGGCCTAACTATGGCTACACCTTC
. . TRBJ1-5 TRBV4-1 CASSHEPGQGNQPQHF TGCGCCAGCAGCCATGAGCCGGGACAAGGGAATCAGCCCCAGCATTTT
. many TRBJ1-2 TRBV15 CATSRDSRGAEGYTF TGTGCCACCAGCAGAGATTCCCGGGGGGCAGAGGGCTACACCTTC
. few TRBJ2-2 TRBV6-2/TRBV6-3 CASSYSGPPGELFF TGTGCCAGCAGTTACTCCGGACCCCCCGGGGAGCTGTTTTTT
. many TRBJ2-2 TRBV6-1 CASSASSGDSTGELFF TGTGCCAGCAGCGCCTCATCGGGAGACAGCACCGGGGAGCTGTTTTTT